The next 24 T cell receptor beta chains were all read from a single sample in a study of cytomegalovirus exposure and HLA in healthy donors. Use of 60 Vbeta and 13 Jbeta primers characterized the PCR. Some clones are missing from TCRdb's copy, which holds only in-frame ones; the method was immunoSEQ multiplex PCR. The sample carries 150,000 to 200,000 clones, about four fifths recorded once. What was sequenced was PBMCs. Source of these receptors: a woman between 50 and 59 years old in good health and CMV-seronegative.

This clone was recorded once. The V call is TRBV5-1, the J call TRBJ1-1; weak D call: TRBD1 (6 bases). V lost 4 bases to trimming and J lost 4 bases, with 17 bases between them. Germline values: CDR1 SGHRS, CDR2 YFSETQ. The CDR3 sequence is 15 residues long. In DNA form, the CDR3 reads TGCGCCAGCAGCCCGCAACAGGGCGCGAGCACTGAAGCTTTCTTT. Translating gives CASSPQQGASTEAFF.

This clone was counted only a few times. This chain connects TRBV5-1 to TRBJ1-2; 8 bases match TRBD1. Germline V CDR1 and CDR2: SGHRS, YFSETQ. The CDR3 length is 16 residues. V gave up 2 bases and J gave up 0 bases; unmatched junction bases: 6. The CDR3 protein is CASSLGTGTANYGYTF. In DNA form, the CDR3 reads TGCGCCAGCAGCTTAGGGACAGGAACTGCTAACTATGGCTACACCTTC.

The chain recombines TRBV6-5 with TRBJ1-1; the D is unclear. The germline CDR1 and CDR2 sequences are MNHEY and SVGAGI. The CDR3 length is 13 residues. The V end lost 6 bases, the J end lost 7 bases, and 15 bases lay between the germline ends. The CDR3 loop reads CASSPSSIFEAFF. CDR3 nucleotide sequence: TGTGCCAGCAGCCCGTCCAGTATCTTTGAAGCTTTCTTT.

A few counts support this clone. The chain carries TRBV4-2 and TRBJ2-2, with D possibly being TRBD2 (6 bases). V dropped 1 base and J dropped 4 bases, with 13 bases sitting between them. The CDR3 runs 16 residues. Germline CDR1 reads LGHNA; CDR2 reads YNFKEQ. CDR3 DNA: TGTGCCAGCAGCCAAGGATCCGCGGAGGGCACCGGGGAGCTGTTTTTT. Translated, it gives CASSQGSAEGTGELFF.

This chain links TRBV5-1 with TRBJ2-5; 11 bases align to TRBD2. In germline, CDR1 is SGHRS, CDR2 YFSETQ. The CDR3 is 15 residues long. Trimming cost V 4 bases and J 4 bases; bases outside gene matches: 6. The chain's CDR3 is CASSGASGGRETQYF. The CDR3 nucleotides are TGCGCCAGCAGCGGAGCTAGCGGGGGGCGAGAGACCCAGTACTTC.

This clone was found once. V gene TRBV13 combines with J gene TRBJ2-1, with 8 bases that match TRBD1. From germline, CDR1 is PRHDT and CDR2 FYEKMQ (reference sequence). V lost 1 base and J lost 5; bases outside the gene matches: 4. The CDR3 has 15 residues. The CDR3 nucleotides read TGTGCCAGCAGCTTAGCCAGGGGGCTGAACAATGAGCAGTTCTTC. Protein sequence: CASSLARGLNNEQFF.

The CDR3 sequence is CASSKPLRGLPGSQHF. CDR3 nucleotide sequence: TGTGCCAGCAGCAAACCCCTCAGGGGCCTACCCGGGTCCCAGCATTTT. The rearrangement joins TRBV21-1 to TRBJ1-5; no check of the table's D call, TRBD1, against the DNA was made. TRBV21-1 is listed as a pseudogene. The CDR3 runs 16 residues.

The chain is built from TRBV30 and TRBJ1-1, with a tentative D call TRBD1 (5 bases). V was pared by 3 bases and J by 3 bases, with 8 bases between. CDR3 size: 12 residues. Germline lookup yields CDR1 GTSNPN and CDR2 SVGIG (reference sequence). In DNA, the CDR3 is TGTGCCTGGAGCCAGGGCCACACTGAAGCTTTCTTT. Its translation is CAWSQGHTEAFF.

The genes are TRBV19 and TRBJ2-1; D may be TRBD2 (5 bases). Germline V gene lookup returns CDR1 LNHDA and CDR2 SQIVND (reference sequence). Trimming took 3 bases from V and 8 from J, leaving 8 bases between them. The CDR3 has 12 residues. As DNA, the CDR3 is TGTGCCAGTAGTATGTACGGGGATGAGCAGTTCTTC. This sequence encodes CASSMYGDEQFF.

V gene TRBV27 combines with J gene TRBJ2-3; 9 positions match TRBD2. Germline assignment: CDR1 MNHEY and CDR2 SMNVEV (reference sequence). The CDR3 covers 16 residues. The V gene end was trimmed by 4 bases and the J gene end by 0 bases; junction bases not matched to a gene: 5. The CDR3 sequence is CASSSLAGSSTDTQYF. As DNA, the CDR3 is TGTGCCAGCAGTTCCCTAGCGGGGTCGAGCACAGATACGCAGTATTTT.

V and J are TRBV2 and TRBJ1-5, with D tentatively TRBD1 (6 bases). The CDR3 has 16 amino acids. From germline, CDR1 is SNHLY and CDR2 FYNNEI. Trimming removed 5 bases at V and 3 bases at J, with 17 bases between. The CDR3 is CASSNTDSRFNQPQHF. In DNA, the CDR3 is TGTGCCAGCAGTAACACGGACAGTCGGTTCAATCAGCCCCAGCATTTT. The full variable domain, completed using reference TRBV2 and TRBJ1-5, is EPEVTQTPSHQVTQMGQEVILRCVPISNHLYFYWYRQILGQKVEFLVSFYNNEISEKSEIFDDQFSVERPDGSNFTLKIRSTKLEDSAMYFCASSNTDSRFNQPQHFGDGTRLSIL.

This chain connects TRBV18 to TRBJ1-1, with no clear D. The CDR3 sequence is 11 residues long. V was clipped by 6 bases and J by 1 base, with 3 bases between them. The germline gives CDR1 KGHSH, CDR2 LQKENI. CDR3 in amino acids: CASSANTEAFF. CDR3 DNA sequence: TGTGCCAGCTCGGCGAACACTGAAGCTTTCTTT.

The rearrangement links TRBV9 to TRBJ2-5, with a possible D match to TRBD2 (5 bases). There are 15 residues in the CDR3. The V and J ends lost 0 bases and 5 bases respectively, with 14 bases between them. CDR1 and CDR2 (germline): SGDLS, YYNGEE. The CDR3 sequence is CASSVAARRRETQYF. The CDR3 bases are TGTGCCAGCAGCGTAGCAGCCAGGAGGCGCGAGACCCAGTACTTC. The full variable domain, its missing parts supplied by reference TRBV9 and TRBJ2-5, is DSGVTQTPKHLITATGQRVTLRCSPRSGDLSVYWYQQSLDQGLQFLIQYYNGEERAKGNILERFSAQQFPDLHSELNLSSLELGDSALYFCASSVAARRRETQYFGPGTRLLVL.

This chain uses TRBV19 with TRBJ1-5; D is perhaps TRBD1 (6 bases). The V gene lost 6 bases and the J gene lost 6 bases, with 12 bases spanning the gap. The CDR3 loop spans 13 amino acids. The germline V gene encodes CDR1 LNHDA and CDR2 SQIVND (reference sequence). This CDR3 reads CASRPQGSQPQHF. CDR3 bases: TGTGCCAGTAGGCCTCAGGGGAGTCAGCCCCAGCATTTT.

The V call is TRBV7-9, the J call TRBJ1-2; a possible D gene is TRBD1 (5 bases). V was pared by 2 bases and J by 2 bases, with 6 bases between. Germline CDR1 SEHNR, CDR2 FQNEAQ (reference sequence). CDR3 size: 13 residues. The CDR3 DNA is TGTGCCAGCAGCTTAAGGGGAAACTATGGCTACACCTTC. It encodes CASSLRGNYGYTF.

The chain couples TRBV28 to TRBJ1-2; weak D call: TRBD1 (5 bases). The ends were cut back, 5 bases at V and 8 bases at J, with 15 bases in the middle. CDR1 is MDHEN, CDR2 SYDVKM, per germline. The CDR3 length is 13 residues. CDR3 in amino acids: CASSKTWGSGYTF. The CDR3 DNA sequence: TGTGCCAGCAGTAAAACTTGGGGCTCGGGCTACACCTTC.

The V and J genes are TRBV11-2 and TRBJ2-3; perhaps TRBD2 as D (6 bases). The CDR3 extends over 16 amino acids. The germline V gene encodes CDR1 SGHAT and CDR2 FQNNGV. Trimming cost V 1 base and J 4 bases, with 15 bases left between them. CDR3 in amino acids: CASSLVRGAASDTQYF. In DNA, the CDR3 is TGTGCCAGCAGCTTAGTCCGCGGGGCCGCCTCAGATACGCAGTATTTT.

This chain joins TRBV10-2 and TRBJ1-5; D gene ambiguous. Germline CDR1 and CDR2: WSHSY and SAAADI. Deletions cut 0 bases from V and 3 bases from J, with 21 bases between. The CDR3 consists of 19 residues. CDR3 coding DNA: TGCGCCAGCAGTGAGTCGACAAAGCGGGCCTTGCTAGACAATCAGCCCCAGCATTTT. Residues: CASSESTKRALLDNQPQHF.

The sample holds a few counts of this clone. V usage is TRBV19 and J usage is TRBJ1-5, with TRBD1 identical over 9 bases. The CDR3 runs to 16 residues. V shed 3 bases, J shed 1 base, and the junction held 4 bases outside the gene matches. Germline CDR1 and CDR2: LNHDA and SQIVND (reference sequence). The CDR3 region is CASSMGTGLSNQPQHF. DNA of the CDR3: TGTGCCAGTAGTATGGGGACAGGGTTGAGCAATCAGCCCCAGCATTTT.

The chain is built from TRBV27 and TRBJ1-2, with 9 bases that match TRBD1. This CDR3 is built from 15 residues. Germline assignment: CDR1 MNHEY and CDR2 SMNVEV (reference sequence). V shed 4 bases and J 8 bases; nucleotides not matched to a gene: 11. The CDR3 coding sequence is TGTGCCAGCAGTTCCGACGTTAACAGGGGGCTCGGCTACACCTTC. Its translation: CASSSDVNRGLGYTF.

Points on this clone: A read error may account for a junction end that differs from germline. The rearrangement uses TRBV7-9 and TRBJ1-4, with D tentatively TRBD1 (6 bases). The CDR3 consists of 16 residues. Germline CDR1 and CDR2: SEHNR and FQNEAQ (reference sequence). The CDR3 is CSSSSRTAQGNEKLFF. CDR3 sequence (DNA): TGTTCCAGCAGCTCCCGGACAGCCCAGGGGAATGAAAAACTGTTTTTT.

The genes are TRBV7-8 and TRBJ2-7, with 12 bases fitting TRBD2. The CDR3 loop spans 18 amino acids. Germline-derived CDR1 and CDR2 are SGHVS and FQNEAQ. The V and J ends lost 0 bases and 0 bases, in that order; junction bases with no gene match: 6. The CDR3 nucleotides read TGTGCCAGCAGCTTAGCGATGACTAGCGGGGGCATCTCCTACGAGCAGTACTTC. Its protein is CASSLAMTSGGISYEQYF.

The rearrangement uses TRBV5-1 and TRBJ2-2; 15 bases line up with TRBD2. The CDR3 extends over 17 amino acids. Germline trimming cut 7 bases from V and 0 bases from J; bases unmatched to any gene: 4. In germline, CDR1 is SGHRS, CDR2 YFSETQ. The CDR3 loop is CASRGTSGRSNTGELFF. Written as DNA, the CDR3 is TGCGCCAGCCGAGGGACTAGCGGGAGGTCGAACACCGGGGAGCTGTTTTTT.

The rearrangement links TRBV5-1 to TRBJ1-5, with D hard to call. This CDR3 has 15 amino acids. V dropped 5 bases and J dropped 3 bases, with 15 bases sitting between them. From germline, CDR1 is SGHRS and CDR2 YFSETQ. The CDR3 region is CASRVSPTNNQPQHF. Here the CDR3 DNA reads TGCGCCAGCAGGGTCAGTCCGACAAACAATCAGCCCCAGCATTTT.